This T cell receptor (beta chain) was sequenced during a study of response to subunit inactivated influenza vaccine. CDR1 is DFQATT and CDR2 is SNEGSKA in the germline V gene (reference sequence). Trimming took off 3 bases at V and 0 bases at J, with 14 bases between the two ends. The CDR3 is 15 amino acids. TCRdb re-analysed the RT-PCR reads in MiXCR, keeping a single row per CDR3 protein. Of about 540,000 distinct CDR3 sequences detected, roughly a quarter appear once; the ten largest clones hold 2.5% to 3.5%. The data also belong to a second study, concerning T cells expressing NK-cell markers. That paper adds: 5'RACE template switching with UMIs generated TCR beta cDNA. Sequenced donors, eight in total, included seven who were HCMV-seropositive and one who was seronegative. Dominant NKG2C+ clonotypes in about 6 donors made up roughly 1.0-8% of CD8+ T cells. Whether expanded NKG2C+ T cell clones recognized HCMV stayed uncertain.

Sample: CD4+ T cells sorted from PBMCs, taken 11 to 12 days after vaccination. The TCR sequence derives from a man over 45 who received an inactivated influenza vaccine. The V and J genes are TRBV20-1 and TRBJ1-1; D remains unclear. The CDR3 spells CSARGPGRVNTEAFF. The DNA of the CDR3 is TGCAGTGCTAGGGGCCCCGGGCGTGTGAACACTGAAGCTTTCTTT.